The clone carrying this T cell receptor (beta chain) was detected ten times or more. Sample-barcoded 5' priming and a J-beta primer mix drove a second PCR of about 6 to 12 cycles. TCRdb re-analysed the 5' RACE reads in MiXCR, keeping a single row per CDR3 protein. This table holds about 640,000 distinct CDR3 sequences, 58% found once. The sample belongs to a study of blood T cells in healthy people across ages. From germline, CDR1 is SQVTM and CDR2 ANQGSEA. V was pared by 6 bases and J by 9 bases, with 16 bases of the junction left unmatched. The CDR3 length is 15 residues. This clonotype was sampled from a man between 60 and 70 years old in good health. This sequence joins TRBV29-1 and TRBJ2-1, with TRBD1 matching 8 bases. Material for sequencing was blood. DNA for the CDR3: TGCAGCGTCTGGGGTACCGCAGGGGGCTTGAGTGAGCAGTTCTTC. Protein product: CSVWGTAGGLSEQFF.